Presented here are 25 T cell receptor beta chains from one specimen sequenced in a study of radiotherapy plus CTLA-4 blockade in lung cancer. Here immunoSEQ multiplex PCR was the method, and the copy in TCRdb shows in-frame clones only, minus some. The data show tens of thousands of clones, 75% to 80% seen once. Sequencing used peripheral blood, obtained from a patient treated with radiotherapy plus ipilimumab. The receptor source for this set is a human donor with non-small cell lung cancer whose response to radiotherapy plus ipilimumab could not be evaluated.

The chain uses TRBV25-1 and TRBJ2-7; 7 positions agree with TRBD1. The CDR3 covers 17 residues. The germline V gene encodes CDR1 MGHDK and CDR2 SYGVNS. V lost 1 base and J lost 7; bases outside the gene matches: 16. CDR3 DNA sequence: TGTGCCAGCAGTGAATTGTTGTACGACAGGGCCTATCAGGAGCAGTACTTC. The encoded protein is CASSELLYDRAYQEQYF.

The chain couples TRBV12-5 to TRBJ2-7, with TRBD2 matching 12 bases. The CDR3 is 22 amino acids. V shed 0 bases and J 0 bases; nucleotides not matched to a gene: 18. Germline CDR1 is LGHNT and CDR2 is FRNRAP. The CDR3 loop is CASGLVEGQGTGLAGSSYEQYF. The CDR3 bases are TGTGCTAGTGGTTTGGTAGAGGGACAGGGCACGGGACTAGCGGGCAGCTCCTACGAGCAGTACTTC.

The gene calls are TRBV6-5 and TRBJ1-1; maybe TRBD1 (5 bases). The CDR3 spans 13 residues. V was clipped by 6 bases and J by 4 bases, with 12 bases between them. CDR1 and CDR2 from the germline V gene are MNHEY and SVGAGI. CDR3 in amino acids: CASSNSGITEAFF. CDR3 nucleotides: TGTGCCAGCAGCAATTCAGGGATCACTGAAGCTTTCTTT.

This clone was detected only a few times. The chain recombines TRBV6-6 with TRBJ1-4; D gene uncertain. Germline values: CDR1 MNHNY, CDR2 SVGAGI (reference sequence). CDR3 size: 13 residues. The V gene lost 5 bases and the J gene lost 5 bases, with 9 bases spanning the gap. The CDR3 coding sequence is TGTGCCAGCAGTCTGGACTTCAATGAAAAACTGTTTTTT. This translates into CASSLDFNEKLFF.

This clone has only one observation. The rearrangement uses TRBV29-1 and TRBJ1-4, with 10 bases identical to TRBD1. Losses at the gene ends were 7 bases for V and 8 bases for J; bases not matched to a gene: 7. The CDR3 consists of 13 residues. The germline V gene encodes CDR1 SQVTM and CDR2 ANQGSEA. The CDR3 DNA reads TGCAGCGCACGACAGGGGGCAGTGGAAAAACTGTTTTTT. As protein: CSARQGAVEKLFF. The full variable domain, in which reference TRBV29-1 and TRBJ1-4 provide the parts outside the CDR3, is SAVISQKPSRDICQRGTSLTIQCQVDSQVTMMFWYRQQPGQSLTLIATANQGSEATYESGFVIDKFPISRPNLTFSTLTVSNMSPEDSSIYLCSARQGAVEKLFFGSGTQLSVL.

V usage is TRBV9 and J usage is TRBJ1-3; D might be TRBD1 (5 bases). CDR1 and CDR2 from the germline V gene are SGDLS and YYNGEE. CDR3 size: 16 residues. Trimming took 0 bases from V and 5 from J, leaving 15 bases between them. CDR3 sequence reads: CASSVGGQGSRNTIYF. CDR3 sequence (DNA): TGTGCCAGCAGCGTAGGAGGCCAGGGCAGTCGAAACACCATATATTTT.

The V and J genes are TRBV5-1 and TRBJ1-1; TRBD1 might be the D (6 bases). The length of the CDR3 is 14 residues. Germline lookup yields CDR1 SGHRS and CDR2 YFSETQ. The ends were cut back, 4 bases at V and 1 base at J, with 11 bases in the middle. CDR3 coding DNA: TGCGCCAGCAGCCCCGGACAGCGGAACACTGAAGCTTTCTTT. Protein: CASSPGQRNTEAFF.

DNA of the CDR3: TGTGCCAGCAGCCTTCGGGGGACTTTAGGTTCACCCCTCCACTTT. It encodes CASSLRGTLGSPLHF. The chain combines TRBV7-2 with TRBJ1-6; possible D gene TRBD1, 5 bases. Trimming cost V 5 bases and J 9 bases, with 17 bases left between them. CDR1 is SGHTA, CDR2 FQGNSA, per germline. The CDR3 is 15 residues long. Together with reference TRBV7-2 and TRBJ1-6, the CDR3 gives the full variable domain: GAGVSQSPSNKVTEKGKDVELRCDPISGHTALYWYRQSLGQGLEFLIYFQGNSAPDKSGLPSDRFSAERTGGSVSTLTIQRTQQEDSAVYLCASSLRGTLGSPLHFGNGTRLTVT.

This chain connects TRBV5-1 to TRBJ2-7, with 7 nucleotides matching TRBD2. The CDR3 runs 14 residues. J lost 4 bases, V lost 4 bases, and 8 bases had no gene match. Germline CDR1 SGHRS, CDR2 YFSETQ. The CDR3 reads CASSDPASGYEQYF. For the CDR3, the DNA is TGCGCCAGCAGCGACCCGGCTAGCGGATACGAGCAGTACTTC.

The chain carries TRBV6-5 and TRBJ2-7, with TRBD1 identical over 9 bases. CDR3 length: 14 residues. J gave up 3 bases and V 6 bases, and 6 bases lay outside the gene matches. Looked up from germline, CDR1 is MNHEY and CDR2 is SVGAGI. CDR3 in DNA: TGTGCCAGCAGAGCCCGGGACAGGGACTACGAGCAGTACTTC. This translates into CASRARDRDYEQYF.

The chain combines TRBV7-2 with TRBJ1-4; TRBD1 aligns across 10 bases. There are 14 residues in the CDR3. V shed 5 bases, J shed 8 bases, and the junction held 5 bases outside the gene matches. Germline-derived CDR1 and CDR2 are SGHTA and FQGNSA. CDR3 in amino acids: CASSLTGGEEKLFF. The CDR3 nucleotides are TGTGCCAGCAGCCTGACAGGGGGCGAAGAAAAACTGTTTTTT. Full variable domain (remainder filled in from reference TRBV7-2 and TRBJ1-4): GAGVSQSPSNKVTEKGKDVELRCDPISGHTALYWYRQSLGQGLEFLIYFQGNSAPDKSGLPSDRFSAERTGGSVSTLTIQRTQQEDSAVYLCASSLTGGEEKLFFGSGTQLSVL.

The chain uses TRBV9 and TRBJ2-7, with D unresolved. V gave up 2 bases and J gave up 6 bases, with 9 bases separating them. Germline V gene lookup returns CDR1 SGDLS and CDR2 YYNGEE. This CDR3 has 12 residues. For the CDR3, the DNA is TGTGCCAGCAGCGTCCCCTCCGGCGAGCAGTACTTC. Translated: CASSVPSGEQYF.

The chain carries TRBV2 and TRBJ2-5; 9 bases map to TRBD1. Germline CDR1 and CDR2: SNHLY and FYNNEI. This CDR3 contains 16 residues. The V segment lost 5 bases and the J segment 3 bases; nucleotides outside the gene matches: 10. The CDR3 DNA is TGTGCCAGCAGTAAAACCGGGACAGGGACTGAAGAGACCCAGTACTTC. Residues: CASSKTGTGTEETQYF.

V is TRBV14 and J is TRBJ1-1, with D perhaps matching TRBD1 (6 bases). V lost 4 bases to trimming and J lost 1 base, with 13 bases between them. Germline lookup yields CDR1 SGHDN and CDR2 FVKESK. This CDR3 region has 15 residues. The CDR3 sequence: CASSLWTVSNTEAFF. The CDR3 bases are TGTGCCAGCAGCCTATGGACAGTTTCGAACACTGAAGCTTTCTTT.

The genes are TRBV5-4 and TRBJ2-3; D is possibly TRBD2 (6 bases). Germline assignment: CDR1 SGHNT and CDR2 YYREEE (reference sequence). V was pared by 9 bases and J by 2 bases, with 13 bases between. The CDR3 covers 13 residues. This CDR3 is CAINREPTDTQYF. Here the CDR3 DNA reads TGTGCCATTAACCGGGAGCCCACAGATACGCAGTATTTT.

This chain uses TRBV30 with TRBJ1-3, with TRBD1 matching 8 bases. The CDR3 length is 15 residues. From germline, CDR1 is GTSNPN and CDR2 SVGIG (reference sequence). J was trimmed by 3 bases and V by 2 bases; bases with no gene match: 6. Here the CDR3 DNA reads TGTGCCTGGAGTCCCGGGACAGGCGTTGGAAACACCATATATTTT. Its protein product is CAWSPGTGVGNTIYF.

The chain is built from TRBV7-3 and TRBJ2-1; 9 positions agree with TRBD1. This CDR3 has 20 residues. The ends lost 2 bases at V and 5 bases at J; junction bases unmatched: 19. Per the germline V gene, CDR1 is SGHTA and CDR2 is FQGTGA. CDR3 protein: CASSLGAGDRGFIIHNEQFF. In nucleotides, the CDR3 is TGTGCCAGCAGCTTAGGGGCCGGAGACAGGGGGTTCATTATTCACAATGAGCAGTTCTTC. Drawing the rest from reference TRBV7-3 and TRBJ2-1, the complete variable domain is GAGVSQTPSNKVTEKGKYVELRCDPISGHTALYWYRQSLGQGPEFLIYFQGTGAADDSGLPNDRFFAVRPEGSVSTLKIQRTERGDSAVYLCASSLGAGDRGFIIHNEQFFGPGTRLTVL.

This clone was counted a single time. The CDR3 coding sequence is TGTGCCAGCAGCTTGGCGGTGCACACTGAAGCTTTCTTT. Translation: CASSLAVHTEAFF. The chain carries TRBV5-4 and TRBJ1-1; D ambiguous. The CDR3 spans 13 residues. Germline V gene data show CDR1 as SGHNT and CDR2 as YYREEE (reference sequence). V was pared by 0 bases and J by 3 bases, with 6 bases between.

By share, this clone counts as medium-sized (0.01 to 0.1%). J is TRBJ1-5 and V is TRBV30; D ambiguous. Between the trimmed V and J ends, which lost 4 bases and 0 bases, there was a span of 7 bases. The germline V gene encodes CDR1 GTSNPN and CDR2 SVGIG (reference sequence). The CDR3 consists of 13 residues. The CDR3 sequence: CAWKDYSNQPQHF. The DNA for the CDR3 is TGTGCCTGGAAAGACTATAGCAATCAGCCCCAGCATTTT.

On this clone: The sample carries other DNA sequences with the same CDR3. The chain has TRBV7-7 and TRBJ2-5, with 9 bases lining up with TRBD1. The CDR3 is made up of 13 amino acids. The V gene's germline CDR1 is SSHAT and CDR2 FNYEAQ (reference sequence). Germline trimming cut 8 bases from V and 4 bases from J; bases unmatched to any gene: 5. CDR3: CASGQGWGETQYF. The CDR3 nucleotides read TGTGCCAGCGGACAGGGGTGGGGAGAGACCCAGTACTTC.

This rearrangement joins TRBV18 to TRBJ2-1, with 10 bases lining up with TRBD2. The junction had 11 bases not matched to a gene; V was cut back by 3 bases and J by 6 bases. CDR1 KGHSH and CDR2 LQKENI come from the germline V gene. CDR3 length: 17 residues. The CDR3 region has the DNA TGTGCCAGCTCACCGCCTAGCGGGAGCTTGGGTGGCAATGAGCAGTTCTTC. The encoded protein is CASSPPSGSLGGNEQFF.

The rearrangement uses TRBV6-1 and TRBJ1-6; D is undetermined. Between the trimmed V and J ends, which lost 2 bases and 7 bases, there was a span of 6 bases. The CDR3 length is 13 residues. The germline gives CDR1 MNHNS, CDR2 SASEGT. This chain's CDR3 is CASSEWRNSPLHF. CDR3 bases: TGTGCCAGCAGTGAATGGCGGAATTCACCCCTCCACTTT.

The chain couples TRBV5-1 to TRBJ2-7; 9 bases match TRBD2. The trim removed 4 bases at V and 4 bases at J, leaving 9 bases unmatched. The length of the CDR3 is 15 residues. Germline V gene sequence: CDR1 SGHRS, CDR2 YFSETQ. CDR3 residues: CASSPGGLADYEQYF. CDR3 sequence (DNA): TGCGCCAGCAGCCCGGGGGGACTAGCCGATTACGAGCAGTACTTC.

The CDR3 DNA sequence: TGTGCCAGCAGTGGGGACGGGACAGGGGCTAGTTACACCTTC. Translated: CASSGDGTGASYTF. The chain uses TRBV5-4 and TRBJ1-2, with TRBD1 identical over 10 bases. This CDR3 spans 14 amino acids. Germline V gene lookup returns CDR1 SGHNT and CDR2 YYREEE (reference sequence). V dropped 5 bases and J dropped 11; count of bases not matched to a gene: 12.

This chain joins TRBV5-1 and TRBJ2-7, with 9 bases that match TRBD1. The V and J ends lost 3 bases and 6 bases, in that order; junction bases with no gene match: 10. This CDR3 is 15 amino acids long. Germline values: CDR1 SGHRS, CDR2 YFSETQ. The CDR3 coding sequence is TGCGCCAGCAGCTCACAGGGGGCGCGGAACGTCGAGCAGTACTTC. Its protein product is CASSSQGARNVEQYF.